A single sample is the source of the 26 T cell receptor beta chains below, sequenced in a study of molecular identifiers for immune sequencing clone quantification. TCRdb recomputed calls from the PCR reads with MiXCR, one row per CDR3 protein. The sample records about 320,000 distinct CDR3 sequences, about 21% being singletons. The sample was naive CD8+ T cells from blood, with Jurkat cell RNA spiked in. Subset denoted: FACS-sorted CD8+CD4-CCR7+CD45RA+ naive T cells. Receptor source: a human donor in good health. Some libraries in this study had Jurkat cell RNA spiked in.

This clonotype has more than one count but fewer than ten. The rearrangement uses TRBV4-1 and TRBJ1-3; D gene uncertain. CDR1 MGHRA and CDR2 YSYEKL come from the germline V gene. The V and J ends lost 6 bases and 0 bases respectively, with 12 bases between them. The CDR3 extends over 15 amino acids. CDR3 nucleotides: TGCGCCAGCAGACAGACCGAACTCTCTGGAAACACCATATATTTT. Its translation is CASRQTELSGNTIYF.

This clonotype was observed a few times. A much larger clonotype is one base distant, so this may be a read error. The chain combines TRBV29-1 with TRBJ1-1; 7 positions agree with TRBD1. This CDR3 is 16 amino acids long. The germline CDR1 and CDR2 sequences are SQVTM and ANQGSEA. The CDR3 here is CSVEGVDRASGTAAFF. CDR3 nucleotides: TGCAGCGTTGAAGGAGTCGACAGGGCGAGCGGCACTGCAGCTTTCTTT.

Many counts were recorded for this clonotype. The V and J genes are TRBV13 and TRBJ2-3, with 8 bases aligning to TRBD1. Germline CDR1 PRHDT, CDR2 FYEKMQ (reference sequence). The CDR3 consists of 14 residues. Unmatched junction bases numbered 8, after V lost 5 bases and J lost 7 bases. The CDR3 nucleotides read TGTGCCAGCAGCCAGGACAGGGCCCCAAATACGCAGTATTTT. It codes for CASSQDRAPNTQYF.

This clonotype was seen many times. CDR3: CASSQDGPGRNEKLFF. DNA for the CDR3: TGTGCCAGCAGCCAAGATGGGCCAGGCCGTAATGAAAAACTGTTTTTT. The genes are TRBV14 and TRBJ1-4; D remains unclear. Looked up from germline, CDR1 is SGHDN and CDR2 is FVKESK. Deletions cut 0 bases from V and 4 bases from J, with 12 bases between. CDR3 length: 16 amino acids.

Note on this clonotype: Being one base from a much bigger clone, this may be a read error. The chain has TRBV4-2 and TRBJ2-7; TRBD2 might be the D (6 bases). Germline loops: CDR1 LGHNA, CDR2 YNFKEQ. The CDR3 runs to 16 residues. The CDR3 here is CASGQDSGGYGGEQYF. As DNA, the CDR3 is TGTGCCAGCGGCCAAGATTCCGGGGGTTATGGGGGCGAGCAGTACTTC.

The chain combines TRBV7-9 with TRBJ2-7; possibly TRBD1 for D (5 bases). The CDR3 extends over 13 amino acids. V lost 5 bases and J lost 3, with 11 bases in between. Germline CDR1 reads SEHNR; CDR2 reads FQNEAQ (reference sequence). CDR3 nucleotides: TGTGCCAGCAGCGAAGGGGCGTTCTACGAGCAGTACTTC. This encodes CASSEGAFYEQYF.

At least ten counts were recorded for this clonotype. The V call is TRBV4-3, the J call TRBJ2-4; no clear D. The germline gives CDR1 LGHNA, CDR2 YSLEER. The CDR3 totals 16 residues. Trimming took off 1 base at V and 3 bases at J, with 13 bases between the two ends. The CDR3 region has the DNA TGCGCCAGCAGCCAAGGTATCCCACTGGACAAAAACATTCAGTACTTC. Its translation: CASSQGIPLDKNIQYF.

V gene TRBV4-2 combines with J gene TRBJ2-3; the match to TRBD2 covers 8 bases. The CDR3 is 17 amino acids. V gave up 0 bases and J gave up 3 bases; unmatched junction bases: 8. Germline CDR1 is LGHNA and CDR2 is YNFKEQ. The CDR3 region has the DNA TGTGCCAGCAGCCAAGAGAAAGCGGGAGTGTTGACAGATACGCAGTATTTT. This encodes CASSQEKAGVLTDTQYF.

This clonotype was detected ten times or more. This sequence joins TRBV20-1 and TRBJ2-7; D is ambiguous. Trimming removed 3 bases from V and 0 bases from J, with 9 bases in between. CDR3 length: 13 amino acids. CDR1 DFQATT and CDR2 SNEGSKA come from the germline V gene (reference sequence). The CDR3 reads CSARQEDSYEQYF. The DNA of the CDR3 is TGCAGTGCTAGGCAGGAAGACTCCTACGAGCAGTACTTC.

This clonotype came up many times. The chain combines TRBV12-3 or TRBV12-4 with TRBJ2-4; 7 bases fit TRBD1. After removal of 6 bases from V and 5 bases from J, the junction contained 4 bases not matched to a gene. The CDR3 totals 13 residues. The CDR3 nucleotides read TGTGCCAGCAGGGCCGGACAGGAAAACATTCAGTACTTC. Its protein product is CASRAGQENIQYF.

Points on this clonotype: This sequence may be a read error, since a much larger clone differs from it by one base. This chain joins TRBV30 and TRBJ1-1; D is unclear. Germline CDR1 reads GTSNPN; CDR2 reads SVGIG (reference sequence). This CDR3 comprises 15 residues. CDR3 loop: CAWSLPGSLNTGAFF. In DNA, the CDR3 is TGTGCCTGGAGTCTCCCGGGGAGTTTGAACACTGGAGCTTTCTTT.

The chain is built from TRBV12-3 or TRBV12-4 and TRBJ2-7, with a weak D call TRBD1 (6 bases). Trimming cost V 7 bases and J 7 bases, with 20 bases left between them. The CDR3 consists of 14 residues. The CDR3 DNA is TGTGCCAGCACCTCCGGGACACCTCTCGGGGAGCAGTACTTC. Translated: CASTSGTPLGEQYF.

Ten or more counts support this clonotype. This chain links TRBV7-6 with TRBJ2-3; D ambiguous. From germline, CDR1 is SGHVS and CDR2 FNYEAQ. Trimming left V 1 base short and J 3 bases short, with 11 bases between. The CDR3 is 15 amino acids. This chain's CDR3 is CASSLELQSTDTQYF. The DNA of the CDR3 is TGTGCCAGCAGCTTAGAGCTTCAAAGTACAGATACGCAGTATTTT.

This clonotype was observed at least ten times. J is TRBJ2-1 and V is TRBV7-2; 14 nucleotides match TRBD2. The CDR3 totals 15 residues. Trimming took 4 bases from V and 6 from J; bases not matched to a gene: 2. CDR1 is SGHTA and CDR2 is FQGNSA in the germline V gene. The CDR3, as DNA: TGTGCCAGCAGCTGGGGGACTAGCGGGAGCAATGAGCAGTTCTTC. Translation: CASSWGTSGSNEQFF. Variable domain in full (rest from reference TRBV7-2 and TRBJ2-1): GAGVSQSPSNKVTEKGKDVELRCDPISGHTALYWYRQSLGQGLEFLIYFQGNSAPDKSGLPSDRFSAERTGGSVSTLTIQRTQQEDSAVYLCASSWGTSGSNEQFFGPGTRLTVL.

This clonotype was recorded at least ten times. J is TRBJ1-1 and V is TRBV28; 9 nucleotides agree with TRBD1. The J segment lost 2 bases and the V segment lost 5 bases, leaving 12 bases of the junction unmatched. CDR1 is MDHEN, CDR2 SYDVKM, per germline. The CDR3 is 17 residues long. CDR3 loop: CASSPFRGQGYNTEAFF. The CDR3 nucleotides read TGTGCCAGCAGTCCCTTCCGGGGACAGGGTTATAACACTGAAGCTTTCTTT. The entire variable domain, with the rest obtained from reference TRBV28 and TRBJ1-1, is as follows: DVKVTQSSRYLVKRTGEKVFLECVQDMDHENMFWYRQDPGLGLRLIYFSYDVKMKEKGDIPEGYSVSREKKERFSLILESASTNQTSMYLCASSPFRGQGYNTEAFFGQGTRLTVV.

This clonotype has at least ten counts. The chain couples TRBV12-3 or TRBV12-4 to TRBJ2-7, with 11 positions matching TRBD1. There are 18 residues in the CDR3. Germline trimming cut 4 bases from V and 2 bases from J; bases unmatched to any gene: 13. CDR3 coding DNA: TGTGCCAGCAGTTCAAGGGGGACAGGGGGAGGGGAGGCCTACGAGCAGTACTTC. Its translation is CASSSRGTGGGEAYEQYF.

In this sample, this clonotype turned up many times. The CDR3 loop reads CASSQDYRDIAYEQYF. The CDR3 region has the DNA TGCGCCAGCAGCCAAGACTACCGGGACATCGCCTACGAGCAGTACTTC. The J gene is TRBJ2-7, the V gene TRBV4-1, with D perhaps matching TRBD1 (6 bases). The CDR3 is 16 residues long. CDR1 and CDR2 from the germline V gene are MGHRA and YSYEKL. V shed 0 bases and J shed 2 bases, with 14 bases lying between them.

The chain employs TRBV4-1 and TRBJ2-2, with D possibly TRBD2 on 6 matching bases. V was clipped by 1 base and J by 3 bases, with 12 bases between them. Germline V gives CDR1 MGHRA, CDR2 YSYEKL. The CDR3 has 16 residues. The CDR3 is CASSQVGRDYTGELFF. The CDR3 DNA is TGCGCCAGCAGCCAAGTCGGAAGGGACTACACCGGGGAGCTGTTTTTT.

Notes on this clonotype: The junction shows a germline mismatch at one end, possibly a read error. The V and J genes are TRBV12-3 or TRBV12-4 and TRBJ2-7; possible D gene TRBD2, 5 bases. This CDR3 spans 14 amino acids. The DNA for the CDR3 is TGTACCAGCAGTCTCTGGGAGAGAGTCTACGAGCAGTACTTC. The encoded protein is CTSSLWERVYEQYF.

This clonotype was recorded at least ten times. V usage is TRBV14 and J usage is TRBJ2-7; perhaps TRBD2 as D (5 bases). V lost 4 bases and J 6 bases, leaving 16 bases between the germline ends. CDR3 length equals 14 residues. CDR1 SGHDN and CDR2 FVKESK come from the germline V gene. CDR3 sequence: CASSRESSHSEQYF. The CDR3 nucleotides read TGTGCCAGCAGCCGGGAGTCGTCCCACTCCGAGCAGTACTTC. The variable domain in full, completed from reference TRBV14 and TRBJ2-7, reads EAGVTQFPSHSVIEKGQTVTLRCDPISGHDNLYWYRRVMGKEIKFLLHFVKESKQDESGMPNNRFLAERTGGTYSTLKVQPAELEDSGVYFCASSRESSHSEQYFGPGTRLTVT.

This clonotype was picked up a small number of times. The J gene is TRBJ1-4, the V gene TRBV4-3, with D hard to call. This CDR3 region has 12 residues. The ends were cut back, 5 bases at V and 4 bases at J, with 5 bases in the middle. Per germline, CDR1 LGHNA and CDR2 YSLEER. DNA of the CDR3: TGCGCCAGCAGCTGGGGTAATGAAAAACTGTTTTTT. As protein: CASSWGNEKLFF.

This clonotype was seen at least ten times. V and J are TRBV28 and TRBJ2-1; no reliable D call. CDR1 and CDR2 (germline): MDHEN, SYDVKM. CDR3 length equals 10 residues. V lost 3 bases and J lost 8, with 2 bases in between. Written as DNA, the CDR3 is TGTGCCAGCAGTTTGGATGAGCAGTTCTTC. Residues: CASSLDEQFF.

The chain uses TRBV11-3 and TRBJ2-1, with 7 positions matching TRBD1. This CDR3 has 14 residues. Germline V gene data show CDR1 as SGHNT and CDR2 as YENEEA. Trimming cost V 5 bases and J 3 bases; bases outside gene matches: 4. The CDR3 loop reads CASSDRDSYNEQFF. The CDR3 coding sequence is TGTGCCAGCAGCGACCGGGACAGCTACAATGAGCAGTTCTTC.

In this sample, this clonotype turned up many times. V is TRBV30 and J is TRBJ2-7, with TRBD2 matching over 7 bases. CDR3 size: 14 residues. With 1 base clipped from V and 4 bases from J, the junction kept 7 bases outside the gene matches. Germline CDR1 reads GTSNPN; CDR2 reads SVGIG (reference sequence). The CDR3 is CAWSDFGREYEQYF. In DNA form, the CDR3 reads TGTGCCTGGAGTGATTTCGGGCGGGAGTACGAGCAGTACTTC.

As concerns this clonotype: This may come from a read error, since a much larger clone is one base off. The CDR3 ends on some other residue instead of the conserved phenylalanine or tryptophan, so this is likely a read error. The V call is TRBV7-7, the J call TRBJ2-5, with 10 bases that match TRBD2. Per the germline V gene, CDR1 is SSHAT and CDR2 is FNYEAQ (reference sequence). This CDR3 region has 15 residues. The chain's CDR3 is CASSLAGGSQETQYS. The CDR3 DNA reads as TGTGCTAGCAGCTTAGCGGGAGGCTCCCAAGAGACCCAGTACTCC.

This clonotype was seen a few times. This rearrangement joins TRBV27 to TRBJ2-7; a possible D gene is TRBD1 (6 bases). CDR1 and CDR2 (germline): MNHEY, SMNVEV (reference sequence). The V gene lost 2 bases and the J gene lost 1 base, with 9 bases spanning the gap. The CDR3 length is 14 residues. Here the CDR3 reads CASSLLDSSYEQYF. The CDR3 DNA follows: TGTGCCAGCAGTTTACTGGACAGTTCCTACGAGCAGTACTTC.